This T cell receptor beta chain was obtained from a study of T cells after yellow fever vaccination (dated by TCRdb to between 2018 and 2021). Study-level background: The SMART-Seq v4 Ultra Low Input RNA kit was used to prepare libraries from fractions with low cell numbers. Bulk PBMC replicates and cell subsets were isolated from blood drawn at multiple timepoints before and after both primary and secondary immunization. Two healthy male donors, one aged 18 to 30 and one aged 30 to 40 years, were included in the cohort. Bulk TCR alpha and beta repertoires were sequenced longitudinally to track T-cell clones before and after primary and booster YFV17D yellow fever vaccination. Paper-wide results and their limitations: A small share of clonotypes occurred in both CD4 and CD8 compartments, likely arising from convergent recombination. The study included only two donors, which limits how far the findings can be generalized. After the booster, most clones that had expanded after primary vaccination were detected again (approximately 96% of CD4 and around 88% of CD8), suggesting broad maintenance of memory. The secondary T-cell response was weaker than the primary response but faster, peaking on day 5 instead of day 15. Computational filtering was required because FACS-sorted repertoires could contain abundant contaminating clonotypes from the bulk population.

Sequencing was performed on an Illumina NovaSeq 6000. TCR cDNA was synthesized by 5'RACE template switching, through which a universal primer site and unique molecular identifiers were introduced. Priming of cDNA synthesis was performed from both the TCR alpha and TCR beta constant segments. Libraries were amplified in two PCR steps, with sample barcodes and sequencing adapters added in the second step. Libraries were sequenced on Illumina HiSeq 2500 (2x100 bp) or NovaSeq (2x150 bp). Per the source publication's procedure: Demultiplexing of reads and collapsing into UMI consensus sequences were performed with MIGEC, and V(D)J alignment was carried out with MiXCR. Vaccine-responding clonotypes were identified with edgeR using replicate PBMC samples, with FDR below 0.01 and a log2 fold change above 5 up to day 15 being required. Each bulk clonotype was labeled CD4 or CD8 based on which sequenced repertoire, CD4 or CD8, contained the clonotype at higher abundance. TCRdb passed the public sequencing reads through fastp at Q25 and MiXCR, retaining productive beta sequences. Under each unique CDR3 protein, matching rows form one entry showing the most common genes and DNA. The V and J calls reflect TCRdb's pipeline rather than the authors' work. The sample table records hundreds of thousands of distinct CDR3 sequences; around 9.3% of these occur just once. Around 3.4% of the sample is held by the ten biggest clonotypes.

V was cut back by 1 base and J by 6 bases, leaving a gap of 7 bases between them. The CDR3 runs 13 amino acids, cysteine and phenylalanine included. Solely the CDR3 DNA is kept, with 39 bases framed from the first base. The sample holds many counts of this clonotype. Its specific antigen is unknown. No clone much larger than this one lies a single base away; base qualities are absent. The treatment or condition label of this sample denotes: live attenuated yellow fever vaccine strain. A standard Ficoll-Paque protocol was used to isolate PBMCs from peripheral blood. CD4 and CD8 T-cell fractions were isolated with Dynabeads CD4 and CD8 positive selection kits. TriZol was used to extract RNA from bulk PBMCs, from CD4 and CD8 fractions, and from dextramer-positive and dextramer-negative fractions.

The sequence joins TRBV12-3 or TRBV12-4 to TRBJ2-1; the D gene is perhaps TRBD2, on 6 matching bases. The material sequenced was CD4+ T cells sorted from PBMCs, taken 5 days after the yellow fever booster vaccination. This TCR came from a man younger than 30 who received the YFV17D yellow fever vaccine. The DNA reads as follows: TGTGCCAGCAGTTTAGGGACTATCAATGAGCAGTTCTTC. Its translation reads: CASSLGTINEQFF.